A single sample is the source of the 25 T cell receptor beta chains below, sequenced in a study of blood T cell repertoires in COVID-19 (TCRdb year 2020). The library was prepared using the immunoSEQ multiplex PCR assay. This immuneACCESS table, as held by TCRdb, lists in-frame sequences with V and J called but not all clones. Of the missing ones, under half trace to an unresolved V gene in checked studies; the others have no known cause. This sample comprises approximately 30,000 clones, roughly nine tenths of them detected only once. The ten largest clones capture roughly 26% of the sample. Sequenced sample: peripheral blood. The receptors come from a woman of 80 years or more with active or convalescent COVID-19.

The rearrangement joins TRBV29-1 to TRBJ1-6; 8 nucleotides match TRBD1. J gave up 9 bases and V 6 bases, and 7 bases lay outside the gene matches. This CDR3 contains 13 residues. The germline gives CDR1 SQVTM, CDR2 ANQGSEA. The CDR3: CSVKTGETSPLHF. DNA of the CDR3: TGCAGCGTCAAGACAGGGGAGACTTCACCCCTCCACTTT.

The rearrangement uses TRBV5-1 and TRBJ2-1; 15 nucleotides match TRBD2. J was trimmed by 5 bases and V by 1 base; bases with no gene match: 4. CDR1 is SGHRS and CDR2 is YFSETQ in the germline V gene. This CDR3 region has 17 residues. The CDR3 nucleotides read TGCGCCAGCAGCTTGACGGGACTAGCGGGGGGTCACAATGAGCAGTTCTTC. It yields the protein CASSLTGLAGGHNEQFF.

J is TRBJ2-2 and V is TRBV5-1, with 8 bases aligning to TRBD2. Germline V gives CDR1 SGHRS, CDR2 YFSETQ. The CDR3 totals 15 residues. Germline trimming cut 3 bases from V and 3 bases from J; bases unmatched to any gene: 4. CDR3: CASSWRGADTGELFF. The DNA for the CDR3 is TGCGCCAGCAGCTGGCGGGGGGCCGACACCGGGGAGCTGTTTTTT.

V usage is TRBV21-1 and J usage is TRBJ1-1; the DNA was not compared with TRBD1, the D call given in the table. TRBV21-1 is deemed a pseudogene. This CDR3 contains 14 residues. CDR3 amino acids: CASSNRTPNTEAFF. CDR3 sequence (DNA): TGTGCCAGCAGCAATCGGACACCGAACACTGAAGCTTTCTTT.

The chain couples TRBV19 to TRBJ2-1, with 7 bases matching TRBD2. Germline V CDR1 and CDR2: LNHDA, SQIVND (reference sequence). V shed 3 bases and J 5 bases; nucleotides not matched to a gene: 7. CDR3 length: 15 residues. CDR3 sequence (DNA): TGTGCCAGTAGTATTTGGGCGGGGGTGAACAATGAGCAGTTCTTC. Its translation: CASSIWAGVNNEQFF.

This chain uses TRBV5-1 with TRBJ2-7; tentatively, D is TRBD1 (5 bases). V lost 4 bases, J lost 6 bases, and 14 bases lay in between. Germline assignment: CDR1 SGHRS and CDR2 YFSETQ. The CDR3 loop spans 13 amino acids. CDR3 in DNA: TGCGCCAGCAGCCTCACAGGTTATGGCGAGCAGTACTTC. Protein sequence: CASSLTGYGEQYF.

The chain carries TRBV19 and TRBJ1-1; 12 bases are a match to TRBD1. There are 18 residues in the CDR3. The ends lost 0 bases at V and 5 bases at J; junction bases unmatched: 10. Germline values: CDR1 LNHDA, CDR2 SQIVND (reference sequence). CDR3 sequence reads: CASSIDSGTGGLRTEAFF. The CDR3 nucleotides read TGTGCCAGTAGTATAGATTCAGGGACAGGGGGCCTGAGGACTGAAGCTTTCTTT.

The chain is built from TRBV20-1 and TRBJ2-5; D is ambiguous. CDR1 is DFQATT, CDR2 SNEGSKA, per germline (reference sequence). The CDR3 sequence is 10 residues long. Trimming pared 2 bases from V and 5 bases from J, leaving 3 bases between. The CDR3 DNA is TGCAGTGCTAGACTGGAGACCCAGTACTTC. Its protein is CSARLETQYF.

The chain links TRBV18 to TRBJ2-7; 7 positions match TRBD1. The CDR3 consists of 13 residues. V lost 3 bases, J lost 6 bases, and 5 bases stayed unmatched. Germline V gene lookup returns CDR1 KGHSH and CDR2 LQKENI. CDR3 protein: CASSPQGVGEQYF. The CDR3, as DNA: TGTGCCAGCTCACCCCAGGGGGTAGGCGAGCAGTACTTC.

The rearrangement links TRBV10-2 to TRBJ2-1, with 8 bases identical to TRBD1. V trimming: 4 bases; J trimming: 9 bases; junction bases outside the gene matches: 8. Germline V gene data show CDR1 as WSHSY and CDR2 as SAAADI. The CDR3 length is 14 residues. As DNA, the CDR3 is TGCGCCAGCAGTGGATTGGACAGGGCGGCTGAGCAGTTCTTC. It yields the protein CASSGLDRAAEQFF.

The chain combines TRBV20-1 with TRBJ2-7; 9 bases agree with TRBD1. Germline CDR1 and CDR2: DFQATT and SNEGSKA (reference sequence). Unmatched junction bases numbered 6, after V lost 3 bases and J lost 3 bases. This CDR3 has 14 residues. The CDR3 sequence is CSASFGTGIYEQYF. The CDR3, as DNA: TGCAGTGCTAGTTTCGGGACAGGGATCTACGAGCAGTACTTC.

This clone was observed a handful of times. This chain connects TRBV18 to TRBJ1-2; 9 nucleotides agree with TRBD1. CDR3 length equals 14 residues. V lost 3 bases to trimming and J lost 7 bases; unmatched junction nucleotides: 6. CDR1 and CDR2 (germline): KGHSH, LQKENI. CDR3 nucleotide sequence: TGTGCCAGCTCACCGCAGGGACAGGGTGGTGGCTACACCTTC. It is translated as CASSPQGQGGGYTF.

The rearrangement links TRBV2 to TRBJ2-3, with 11 bases identical to TRBD1. The CDR3 contains 18 residues. Trimming took 6 bases from V and 3 from J; bases not matched to a gene: 14. Germline CDR1 reads SNHLY; CDR2 reads FYNNEI. The DNA for the CDR3 is TGTGCCAGCAGGTTGAGGACAGGGGGCGTTGGCCGGACAGATACGCAGTATTTT. Translating it yields CASRLRTGGVGRTDTQYF.

The chain employs TRBV6-2 or TRBV6-3 and TRBJ1-5, with a weak D call TRBD1 (5 bases). The V end lost 6 bases, the J end lost 0 bases, and 9 bases lay between the germline ends. CDR3 length: 14 residues. Germline CDR1 MNHEY, CDR2 SVGEGT. CDR3 DNA: TGTGCCAGCAGCCGACAGCTTAGCAATCAGCCCCAGCATTTT. Its protein is CASSRQLSNQPQHF.

The J gene is TRBJ2-7, the V gene TRBV5-1; D remains unclear. The germline V gene has CDR1 SGHRS and CDR2 YFSETQ. With 1 base removed from V and 1 base from J, the gap between germline ends came to 9 bases. The CDR3 length is 14 residues. Here the CDR3 reads CASSLYLNSYEQYF. Written as DNA, the CDR3 is TGCGCCAGCAGCTTGTATTTAAATTCCTACGAGCAGTACTTC. Combining the CDR3 with reference TRBV5-1 and TRBJ2-7 gives the whole variable domain KAGVTQTPRYLIKTRGQQVTLSCSPISGHRSVSWYQQTPGQGLQFLFEYFSETQRNKGNFPGRFSGRQFSNSRSEMNVSTLELGDSALYLCASSLYLNSYEQYFGPGTRLTVT.

The chain carries TRBV10-2 and TRBJ1-2, with 7 nucleotides matching TRBD1. Trimming took 7 bases from V and 0 from J; bases not matched to a gene: 5. This CDR3 comprises 14 residues. Germline lookup yields CDR1 WSHSY and CDR2 SAAADI. CDR3 nucleotides: TGCGCCAGCAAACCGACAGGGACTAACTATGGCTACACCTTC. Protein product: CASKPTGTNYGYTF.

The gene calls are TRBV9 and TRBJ2-3, with 7 bases aligning to TRBD2. The CDR3 loop spans 15 amino acids. Germline loops: CDR1 SGDLS, CDR2 YYNGEE. V shed 1 base, J shed 3 bases, and the junction held 5 bases outside the gene matches. DNA of the CDR3: TGTGCCAGCAGCGTAAGAGCGGGGTTAACAGATACGCAGTATTTT. Translated, it gives CASSVRAGLTDTQYF.

The chain links TRBV27 to TRBJ2-7, with 7 bases matching TRBD2. The CDR3 totals 14 residues. Germline values: CDR1 MNHEY, CDR2 SMNVEV (reference sequence). V trimming: 6 bases; J trimming: 3 bases; junction bases outside the gene matches: 8. The CDR3 region has the DNA TGTGCCAGCAGGGCAGCGGGGTCGATCTACGAGCAGTACTTC. This encodes CASRAAGSIYEQYF.

J is TRBJ2-7 and V is TRBV15, with 10 bases that match TRBD1. J gave up 5 bases and V 0 bases, and 7 bases lay outside the gene matches. The length of the CDR3 is 16 residues. Per the germline V gene, CDR1 is LNHNV and CDR2 is YYDKDF (reference sequence). The CDR3 sequence: CATSREDRGLSHEQYF. The CDR3 DNA follows: TGTGCCACCAGCAGAGAAGACAGGGGGCTCAGTCACGAGCAGTACTTC.

The chain couples TRBV5-6 to TRBJ2-4; D is ambiguous. CDR3 length: 14 residues. Germline assignment: CDR1 SGHDT and CDR2 YYEEEE. Deletions cut 4 bases from V and 1 base from J, with 9 bases between. CDR3 in DNA: TGTGCCAGCAGCATTTCCCGGGCCAAAAACATTCAGTACTTC. Its protein is CASSISRAKNIQYF.

CDR3 sequence reads: CASSVGADNQPQHF. CDR3 coding DNA: TGTGCCAGCAGCGTTGGGGCAGATAATCAGCCCCAGCATTTT. The J gene is TRBJ1-5, the V gene TRBV9, with D perhaps TRBD1 (5 bases). The V and J ends lost 2 bases and 4 bases respectively, with 10 bases between them. This CDR3 is 14 amino acids long. Germline CDR1 SGDLS, CDR2 YYNGEE.

The chain links TRBV28 to TRBJ1-3; no clear D. Germline V lookup: CDR1 MDHEN, CDR2 SYDVKM. V lost 5 bases to trimming and J lost 0 bases, with 8 bases between them. The CDR3 is 14 residues long. The chain's CDR3 is CASSPGFSGNTIYF. The CDR3 DNA reads as TGTGCCAGCAGTCCAGGATTCTCTGGAAACACCATATATTTT.

The J gene is TRBJ1-4, the V gene TRBV4-2, with D possibly TRBD1 on 5 matching bases. CDR1 is LGHNA, CDR2 YNFKEQ, per germline. The germline V and J ends were trimmed by 0 bases and 3 bases, with 8 bases remaining between them. CDR3 length: 15 amino acids. Here the CDR3 reads CASSQDPGSNEKLFF. The CDR3 nucleotides read TGTGCCAGCAGCCAAGATCCAGGGTCTAATGAAAAACTGTTTTTT.

The V and J genes are TRBV9 and TRBJ1-1; D is uncertain. The CDR3 loop spans 14 amino acids. V was shortened by 1 base and J by 0 bases, with 7 bases between the two germline ends. Germline-derived CDR1 and CDR2 are SGDLS and YYNGEE. CDR3 sequence: CASSVSGLNTEAFF. As DNA, the CDR3 is TGTGCCAGCAGCGTATCGGGATTGAACACTGAAGCTTTCTTT. The full variable domain, completed using reference TRBV9 and TRBJ1-1, is DSGVTQTPKHLITATGQRVTLRCSPRSGDLSVYWYQQSLDQGLQFLIQYYNGEERAKGNILERFSAQQFPDLHSELNLSSLELGDSALYFCASSVSGLNTEAFFGQGTRLTVV.

The chain recombines TRBV6-5 with TRBJ2-5; 7 nucleotides align to TRBD2. This CDR3 is built from 14 residues. Germline assignment: CDR1 MNHEY and CDR2 SVGAGI. J lost 9 bases, V lost 6 bases, and 13 bases had no gene match. The CDR3 bases are TGTGCCAGCAGACAGACTAGCCGGGGTTTGGCCCAGTACTTC. Its translation: CASRQTSRGLAQYF.